Below, 14 T cell receptor beta chains from the same sample are listed, as sequenced in a study of OX40 agonist ivuxolimab in advanced cancers. Method: immunoSEQ multiplex PCR; TCRdb's copy keeps in-frame clones and lacks some. The sample includes roughly 76,000 clones, 80% to 95% of them seen just once. This specimen consisted of CD4+ or CD8+ T cells sorted from blood, obtained in a trial of the OX40 agonist ivuxolimab. These receptors came from an adult with an advanced solid tumor such as melanoma, head and neck, liver or kidney cancer.

CDR3 sequence reads: CASTLRPGSDTNYGYTF. CDR3 sequence (DNA): TGTGCCAGCACCTTACGACCGGGCAGCGATACTAACTATGGCTACACCTTC. V usage is TRBV9 and J usage is TRBJ1-2; D is ambiguous. V lost 6 bases and J 0 bases, leaving 21 bases between the germline ends. This CDR3 comprises 17 residues. The germline CDR1 and CDR2 sequences are SGDLS and YYNGEE.

This clone was detected only once. V gene TRBV13 combines with J gene TRBJ1-2; D unresolved. CDR1 is PRHDT and CDR2 is FYEKMQ in the germline V gene (reference sequence). This CDR3 comprises 13 residues. Trimming shortened V by 8 bases and J by 7 bases, and 17 bases separated the two germline ends. This CDR3 is CASGTDVYVGYTF. The CDR3 DNA sequence: TGTGCCAGCGGTACGGACGTTTATGTTGGCTACACCTTC.

The genes are TRBV9 and TRBJ1-1; TRBD1 might be the D (6 bases). This CDR3 has 14 residues. V was trimmed by 4 bases and J by 7 bases, leaving 17 bases between them. Germline values: CDR1 SGDLS, CDR2 YYNGEE. CDR3 sequence reads: CASSPRTVGGEAFF. The CDR3 nucleotides read TGTGCCAGCAGCCCAAGGACAGTTGGAGGTGAAGCTTTCTTT.

The V and J genes are TRBV4-3 and TRBJ1-1; D is ambiguous. The CDR3 is 14 amino acids. V gave up 4 bases and J gave up 4 bases, with 13 bases separating them. Germline V gene lookup returns CDR1 LGHNA and CDR2 YSLEER. The CDR3 DNA is TGCGCCAGCAGCCTATGGGTCGGCGGCACTGAAGCTTTCTTT. Its translation: CASSLWVGGTEAFF.

This rearrangement joins TRBV15 to TRBJ1-2; 8 bases agree with TRBD1. CDR1 is LNHNV and CDR2 is YYDKDF in the germline V gene (reference sequence). V trimming: 3 bases; J trimming: 1 base; junction bases outside the gene matches: 4. CDR3 size: 15 residues. In DNA form, the CDR3 reads TGTGCCACCAGCAGGGACAGGGACCTTAACTATGGCTACACCTTC. Amino acids: CATSRDRDLNYGYTF.

Only one count was recorded for this clone. This sequence joins TRBV7-9 and TRBJ2-7; TRBD2 aligns across 7 bases. CDR3 size: 15 residues. V was clipped by 2 bases and J by 4 bases; unmatched bases: 8. The germline V gene has CDR1 SEHNR and CDR2 FQNEAQ (reference sequence). The CDR3 here is CASSLKTSKWYEQYF. The CDR3 region has the DNA TGTGCCAGCAGCTTAAAGACTAGCAAGTGGTACGAGCAGTACTTC. The variable domain in full, completed from reference TRBV7-9 and TRBJ2-7, reads DTGVSQNPRHKITKRGQNVTFRCDPISEHNRLYWYRQTLGQGPEFLTYFQNEAQLEKSRLLSDRFSAERPKGSFSTLEIQRTEQGDSAMYLCASSLKTSKWYEQYFGPGTRLTVT.

The chain links TRBV5-4 to TRBJ1-2, with 12 positions matching TRBD1. The CDR3 totals 13 residues. CDR1 is SGHNT, CDR2 YYREEE, per germline (reference sequence). V dropped 5 bases and J dropped 8; count of bases not matched to a gene: 4. The DNA of the CDR3 is TGTGCCAGCAGGGGACAGGGGGCAGGAGGCTACACCTTC. Its protein is CASRGQGAGGYTF.

The chain has TRBV20-1 and TRBJ1-1; D is ambiguous. The CDR3 totals 11 residues. Between the trimmed V and J ends, which lost 5 bases and 5 bases, there was a span of 9 bases. CDR1 and CDR2 (germline): DFQATT, SNEGSKA (reference sequence). DNA of the CDR3: TGCAGTGCTCCTCTTGAGACTGAAGCTTTCTTT. Its protein is CSAPLETEAFF.

The chain combines TRBV5-1 with TRBJ2-7, with TRBD1 matching 10 bases. Per germline, CDR1 SGHRS and CDR2 YFSETQ. The CDR3 spans 14 residues. Trimming cost V 4 bases and J 3 bases; bases outside gene matches: 4. CDR3 bases: TGCGCCAGCAGCATCGGACAGGGGGACTACGAGCAGTACTTC. Translated: CASSIGQGDYEQYF.

The gene calls are TRBV11-2 and TRBJ2-7; D remains unclear. The CDR3 sequence is 14 residues long. In germline, CDR1 is SGHAT, CDR2 FQNNGV. Trimming took off 4 bases at V and 4 bases at J, with 14 bases between the two ends. The CDR3 here is CASSYATGIYEQYF. The CDR3 DNA is TGTGCCAGCAGCTACGCAACTGGTATTTACGAGCAGTACTTC.

The J gene is TRBJ1-2, the V gene TRBV19; D remains unclear. Trimming pared 1 base from V and 1 base from J, leaving 4 bases between. This CDR3 has 13 residues. Germline assignment: CDR1 LNHDA and CDR2 SQIVND (reference sequence). CDR3 nucleotide sequence: TGTGCCAGTAGTATAGCCAGTAACTATGGCTACACCTTC. This gives the protein CASSIASNYGYTF.

The chain joins TRBV7-6 to TRBJ2-1, with 10 bases identical to TRBD1. Germline CDR1 is SGHVS and CDR2 is FNYEAQ. CDR3 size: 15 residues. The trim removed 4 bases at V and 8 bases at J, leaving 8 bases unmatched. In DNA form, the CDR3 reads TGTGCCAGCAGCTCCCGACAGGGGGCTGGTGATGAGCAGTTCTTC. The encoded protein is CASSSRQGAGDEQFF. Full variable domain (remainder filled in from reference TRBV7-6 and TRBJ2-1): GAGVSQSPRYKVTKRGQDVALRCDPISGHVSLYWYRQALGQGPEFLTYFNYEAQQDKSGLPNDRFSAERPEGSISTLTIQRTEQRDSAMYRCASSSRQGAGDEQFFGPGTRLTVL.

This chain connects TRBV21-1 to TRBJ2-3. TRBV21-1 represents a pseudogene. The CDR3 totals 17 residues. This CDR3 is CASSKTGLNSSTDTQYF. In DNA form, the CDR3 reads TGTGCCAGCAGCAAAACCGGGCTGAATTCTAGCACAGATACGCAGTATTTT.

In its sample, this clone is medium-sized. The chain carries TRBV30 and TRBJ1-5; 9 bases are a match to TRBD1. V shed 2 bases and J 6 bases; nucleotides not matched to a gene: 5. CDR1 is GTSNPN, CDR2 SVGIG, per germline (reference sequence). The CDR3 spans 14 residues. CDR3 nucleotides: TGTGCCTGGAGTACGGGACAGGGACCTCAGCCCCAGCATTTT. It codes for CAWSTGQGPQPQHF.